This T cell receptor beta chain was found in a study of T cell responses to AZD1222 COVID-19 vaccine. Across the study: Second-dose schedules of about 4 or about 12 weeks were combined.

The data were produced by immunoSEQ multiplex PCR, yet TCRdb's version contains in-frame clones alone and is incomplete. The sample records 140,000 to 150,000 clones, more than 85% being singletons. Losses at the gene ends were 5 bases for V and 7 bases for J; bases not matched to a gene: 6. In germline, CDR1 is LNHNV, CDR2 YYDKDF (reference sequence). This CDR3 has 15 residues. The sample was peripheral blood, taken on day 0 of AZD1222 vaccination. The sequence came from an adult in good health. This chain uses TRBV15 with TRBJ2-1, with 12 bases that match TRBD2. CDR3 region: CATSRLAGAANEQFF. The CDR3 DNA is TGTGCCACCAGCCGACTAGCGGGAGCGGCTAATGAGCAGTTCTTC.